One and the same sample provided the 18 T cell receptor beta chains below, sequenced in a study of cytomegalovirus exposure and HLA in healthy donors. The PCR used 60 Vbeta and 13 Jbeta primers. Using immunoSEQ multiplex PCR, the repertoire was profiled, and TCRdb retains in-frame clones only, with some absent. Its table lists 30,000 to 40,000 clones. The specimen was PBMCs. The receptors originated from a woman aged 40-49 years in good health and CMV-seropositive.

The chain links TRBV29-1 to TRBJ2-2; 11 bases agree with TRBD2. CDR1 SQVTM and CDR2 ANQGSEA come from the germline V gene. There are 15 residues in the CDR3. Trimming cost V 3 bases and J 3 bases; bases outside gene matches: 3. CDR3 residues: CSVDASGRHTGELFF. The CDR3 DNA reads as TGCAGCGTTGATGCTAGCGGGAGGCACACCGGGGAGCTGTTTTTT.

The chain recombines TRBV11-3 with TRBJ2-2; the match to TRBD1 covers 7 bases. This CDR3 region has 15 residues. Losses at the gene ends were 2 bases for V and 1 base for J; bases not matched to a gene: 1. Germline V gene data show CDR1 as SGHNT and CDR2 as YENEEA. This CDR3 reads CASSLRTGNTGELFF. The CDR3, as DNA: TGTGCCAGCAGCTTACGGACAGGGAACACCGGGGAGCTGTTTTTT. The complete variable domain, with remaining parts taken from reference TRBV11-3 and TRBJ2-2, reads EAGVVQSPRYKIIEKKQPVAFWCNPISGHNTLYWYLQNLGQGPELLIRYENEEAVDDSQLPKDRFSAERLKGVDSTLKIQPAELGDSAVYLCASSLRTGNTGELFFGEGSRLTVL.

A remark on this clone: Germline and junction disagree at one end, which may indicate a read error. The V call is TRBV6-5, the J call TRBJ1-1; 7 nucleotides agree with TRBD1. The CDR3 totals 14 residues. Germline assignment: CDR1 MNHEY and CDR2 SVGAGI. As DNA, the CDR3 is TGTGCCAGCAGTTACTCGAGGGGGCACAGGAGGATCCTCTTT. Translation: CASSYSRGHRRILF.

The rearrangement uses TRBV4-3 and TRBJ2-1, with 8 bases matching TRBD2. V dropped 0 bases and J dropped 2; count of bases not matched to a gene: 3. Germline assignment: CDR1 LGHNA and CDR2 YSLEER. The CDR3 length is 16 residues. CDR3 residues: CASSQDREGTYNEQFF. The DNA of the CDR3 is TGCGCCAGCAGCCAAGATCGGGAGGGAACCTACAATGAGCAGTTCTTC.

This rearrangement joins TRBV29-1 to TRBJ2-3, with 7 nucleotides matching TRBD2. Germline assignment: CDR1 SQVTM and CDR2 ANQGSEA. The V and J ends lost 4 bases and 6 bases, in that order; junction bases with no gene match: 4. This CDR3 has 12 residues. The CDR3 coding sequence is TGCAGCGTTGGGGGGAGGGGTGATACGCAGTATTTT. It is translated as CSVGGRGDTQYF.

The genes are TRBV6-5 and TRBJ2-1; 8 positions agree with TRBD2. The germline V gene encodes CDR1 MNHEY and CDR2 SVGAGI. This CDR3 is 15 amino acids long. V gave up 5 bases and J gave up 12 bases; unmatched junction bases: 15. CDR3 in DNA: TGTGCCAGCAGTCGAGACGGGAGGGCGCCGACCGGGCAGTTCTTC. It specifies CASSRDGRAPTGQFF.

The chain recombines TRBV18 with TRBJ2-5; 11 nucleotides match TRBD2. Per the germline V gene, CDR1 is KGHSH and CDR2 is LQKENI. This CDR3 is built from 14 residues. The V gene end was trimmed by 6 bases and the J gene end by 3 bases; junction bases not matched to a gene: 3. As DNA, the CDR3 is TGTGCCAGCTCCGTGACTAGCGGGAAAGAGACCCAGTACTTC. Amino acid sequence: CASSVTSGKETQYF.

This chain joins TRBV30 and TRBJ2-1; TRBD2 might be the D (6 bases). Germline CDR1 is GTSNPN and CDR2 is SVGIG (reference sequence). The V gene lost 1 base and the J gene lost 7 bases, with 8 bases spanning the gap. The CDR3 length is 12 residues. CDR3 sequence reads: CAWSETSNEQFF. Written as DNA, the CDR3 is TGTGCCTGGAGTGAGACTAGTAATGAGCAGTTCTTC.

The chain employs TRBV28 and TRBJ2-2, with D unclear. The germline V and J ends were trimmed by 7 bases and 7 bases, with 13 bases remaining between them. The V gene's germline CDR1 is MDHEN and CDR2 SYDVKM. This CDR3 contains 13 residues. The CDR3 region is CASTERRIGELFF. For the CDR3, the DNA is TGTGCCAGCACCGAGCGTCGTATCGGGGAGCTGTTTTTT. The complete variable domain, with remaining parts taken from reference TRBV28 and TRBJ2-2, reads DVKVTQSSRYLVKRTGEKVFLECVQDMDHENMFWYRQDPGLGLRLIYFSYDVKMKEKGDIPEGYSVSREKKERFSLILESASTNQTSMYLCASTERRIGELFFGEGSRLTVL.

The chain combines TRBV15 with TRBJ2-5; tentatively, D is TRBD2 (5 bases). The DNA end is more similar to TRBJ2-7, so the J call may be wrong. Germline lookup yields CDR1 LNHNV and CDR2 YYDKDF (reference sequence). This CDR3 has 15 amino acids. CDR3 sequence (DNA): TGTGCCACCAGCATGTACCCGGGATCCACCTACGAGCAGTACTTC. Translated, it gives CATSMYPGSTYEQYF.

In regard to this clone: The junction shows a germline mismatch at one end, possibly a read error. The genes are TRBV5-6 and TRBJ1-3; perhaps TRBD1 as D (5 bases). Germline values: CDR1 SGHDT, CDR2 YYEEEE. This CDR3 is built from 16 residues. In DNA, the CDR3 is TGTGCCAGCAGCTTGGGCCAGGGTGTTATCGGAAACAACATATATTTT. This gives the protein CASSLGQGVIGNNIYF.

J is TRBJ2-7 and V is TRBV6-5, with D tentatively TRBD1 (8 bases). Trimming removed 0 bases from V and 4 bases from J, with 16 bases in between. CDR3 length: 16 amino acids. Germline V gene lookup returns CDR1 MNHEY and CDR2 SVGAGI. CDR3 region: CASSYSGGDRKYEQYF. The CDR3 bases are TGTGCCAGCAGTTACTCGGGGGGGGACAGGAAATACGAGCAGTACTTC.

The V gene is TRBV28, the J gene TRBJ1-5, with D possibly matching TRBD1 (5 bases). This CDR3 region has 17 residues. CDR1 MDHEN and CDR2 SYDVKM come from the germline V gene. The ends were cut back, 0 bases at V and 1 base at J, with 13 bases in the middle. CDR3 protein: CASSLWEWGGSNQPQHF. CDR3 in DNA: TGTGCCAGCAGTTTATGGGAATGGGGGGGAAGCAATCAGCCCCAGCATTTT.

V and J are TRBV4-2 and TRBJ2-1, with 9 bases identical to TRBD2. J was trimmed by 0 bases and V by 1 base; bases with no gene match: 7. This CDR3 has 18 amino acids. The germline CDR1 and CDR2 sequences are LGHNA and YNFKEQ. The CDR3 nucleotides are TGTGCCAGCAGCCAAGCAGCGGGAGGCGGGGGCTCCTACAATGAGCAGTTCTTC. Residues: CASSQAAGGGGSYNEQFF.

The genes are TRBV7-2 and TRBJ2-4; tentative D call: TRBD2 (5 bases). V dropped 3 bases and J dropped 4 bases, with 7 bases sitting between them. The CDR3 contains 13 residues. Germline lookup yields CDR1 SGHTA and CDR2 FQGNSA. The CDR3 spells CASSFGGKNIQYF. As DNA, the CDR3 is TGTGCCAGCAGCTTTGGAGGAAAAAACATTCAGTACTTC.

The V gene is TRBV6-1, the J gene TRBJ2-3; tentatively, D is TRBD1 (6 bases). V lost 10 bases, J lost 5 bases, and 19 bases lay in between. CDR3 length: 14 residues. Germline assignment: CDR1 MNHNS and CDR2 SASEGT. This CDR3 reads CAIGLSIGGDTQYF. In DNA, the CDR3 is TGTGCCATTGGACTCTCCATAGGGGGAGATACGCAGTATTTT.

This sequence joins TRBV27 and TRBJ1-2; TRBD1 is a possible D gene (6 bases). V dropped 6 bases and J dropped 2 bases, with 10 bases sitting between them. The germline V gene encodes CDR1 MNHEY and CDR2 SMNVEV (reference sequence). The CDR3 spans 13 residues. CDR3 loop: CASRSTGNYGYTF. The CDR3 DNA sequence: TGTGCCAGCAGATCGACAGGAAACTATGGCTACACCTTC.

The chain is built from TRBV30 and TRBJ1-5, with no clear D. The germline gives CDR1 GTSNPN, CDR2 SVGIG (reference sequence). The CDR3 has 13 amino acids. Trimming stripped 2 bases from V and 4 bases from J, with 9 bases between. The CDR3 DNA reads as TGTGCCTGGAGTCTTCAGGAAAATCAGCCCCAGCATTTT. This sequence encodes CAWSLQENQPQHF.